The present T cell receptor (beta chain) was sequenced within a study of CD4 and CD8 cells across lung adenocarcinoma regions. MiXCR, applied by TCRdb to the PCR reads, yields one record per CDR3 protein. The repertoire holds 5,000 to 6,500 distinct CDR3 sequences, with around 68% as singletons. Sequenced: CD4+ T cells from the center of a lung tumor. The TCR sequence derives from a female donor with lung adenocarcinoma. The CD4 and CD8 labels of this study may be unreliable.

CDR3 nucleotides: TGTGCCAGCAGTTACCGCAGGGACAATGAGCAGTTCTTC. Amino acids: CASSYRRDNEQFF. V gene TRBV6-5 combines with J gene TRBJ2-1; maybe TRBD1 (5 bases). There are 13 residues in the CDR3. Germline CDR1 MNHEY, CDR2 SVGAGI. V was cut by 2 bases and J by 5 bases, with 7 bases left in between.